This TCR beta chain emerged from a study of T-cell reconstitution after alpha-beta-depleted transplantation in children. The library targeted TCRbeta and was prepared with unique molecular identifiers. MiXCR was run by TCRdb on the PCR reads, yielding one entry per CDR3 protein. Of about 610,000 distinct CDR3 sequences in the sample, over 9.5% were seen once. Germline CDR1 is MNHEY and CDR2 is SVGEGT. This CDR3 has 16 residues. Trimming at V came to 4 bases and at J to 4 bases, leaving 9 bases not matched to a gene. The chain is built from TRBV6-2 or TRBV6-3 and TRBJ2-2; 7 bases are a match to TRBD1. The material sequenced was PBMCs from the stem cell graft donor, taken from the stem cell graft. The sequence derives from a human donor who donated a stem cell graft to a child with acute myeloid leukemia. The CDR3 DNA is TGTGCCAGCAGTTCTCGCAGACAGGGTCCCACCGGGGAGCTGTTTTTT. Its protein product is CASSSRRQGPTGELFF.